One sample yielded the 13 T cell receptor beta chains listed below, sequenced in a study of CD8+CD57+ T cells in acquired aplastic anemia. Using genomic DNA as the template, TCR beta VDJ and CDR3 profiling was carried out. Using its own MiXCR run on the reads, TCRdb lists one record per CDR3 protein. The sample shows some 82,000 distinct CDR3 sequences, under 50% of them seen only once. The sequenced sample was sorted CD4+, CD8+, or CD8+CD57+ T cells (not recorded which) from PBMCs. These receptors all stem from a human donor in good health, serving as a control.

The chain combines TRBV5-5 with TRBJ1-2; no reliable D call. V was shortened by 4 bases and J by 4 bases, with 11 bases between the two germline ends. Germline assignment: CDR1 SGHKS and CDR2 YYEKEE (reference sequence). The CDR3 extends over 13 amino acids. CDR3 sequence reads: CASSPRAIYGYTF. CDR3 nucleotides: TGTGCCAGCAGCCCAAGGGCTATCTATGGCTACACCTTC.

With regard to this clonotype: Sequence at one end of the junction differs from germline and may be a read error. The chain employs TRBV6-5 and TRBJ2-7, with D tentatively TRBD2 (5 bases). Germline assignment: CDR1 MNHEY and CDR2 SVGAGI. The CDR3 spans 16 residues. The CDR3 region is CVSSSPLAPFSYEQHF. The CDR3 DNA sequence: TGTGTCAGCAGTTCCCCGTTAGCGCCGTTCTCCTACGAGCAGCACTTC.

Remarks on this clonotype: The junction departs from the called germline gene at one end, perhaps through a read error. V gene TRBV9 combines with J gene TRBJ2-5; possibly TRBD2 for D (6 bases). CDR1 SGDLS and CDR2 YYNGEE come from the germline V gene. The CDR3 sequence is 15 residues long. CDR3 amino acids: CASSVNAGRQEAQYF. The CDR3 nucleotides read TGTGCCAGCAGCGTAAATGCGGGGAGGCAAGAGGCCCAGTACTTC.

This sequence joins TRBV2 and TRBJ1-5; D ambiguous. The CDR3 runs 14 residues. V lost 4 bases and J lost 4, with 11 bases in between. Germline CDR1 and CDR2: SNHLY and FYNNEI. The CDR3 sequence is CASSVQEANQPQHF. CDR3 nucleotides: TGTGCCAGCAGTGTTCAGGAGGCAAATCAGCCCCAGCATTTT.

This clonotype was found a few times. J is TRBJ2-1 and V is TRBV30; weak D call: TRBD2 (6 bases). Per germline, CDR1 GTSNPN and CDR2 SVGIG (reference sequence). Trimming shortened V by 0 bases and J by 9 bases, and 6 bases separated the two germline ends. CDR3 size: 11 residues. Here the CDR3 DNA reads TGTGCCTGGAGTGTCGGGAGTGAGCAGTTCTTC. Its protein is CAWSVGSEQFF.

As concerns this clonotype: Given a much more abundant clone one base away, this may be a read error. The chain has TRBV2 and TRBJ2-3; possibly TRBD2 for D (5 bases). Germline-derived CDR1 and CDR2 are SNHLY and FYNNEI. Trimming left V 4 bases short and J 6 bases short, with 20 bases between. The CDR3 covers 16 residues. CDR3 DNA: TGTGCCAGCAGTGGAATTCTAGGAGGTTCTCGGGATACGCAGTATTTT. Amino acid sequence: CASSGILGGSRDTQYF. Full variable domain (rest looked up from reference TRBV2 and TRBJ2-3): EPEVTQTPSHQVTQMGQEVILRCVPISNHLYFYWYRQILGQKVEFLVSFYNNEISEKSEIFDDQFSVERPDGSNFTLKIRSTKLEDSAMYFCASSGILGGSRDTQYFGPGTRLTVL.

The sample holds many counts of this clonotype. CDR3 protein: CASSELAGGPDTQYF. As DNA, the CDR3 is TGTGCCAGCAGCGAACTAGCGGGGGGCCCAGATACGCAGTATTTT. V usage is TRBV25-1 and J usage is TRBJ2-3; 12 nucleotides align to TRBD2. Germline CDR1 MGHDK, CDR2 SYGVNS. The trim removed 6 bases at V and 4 bases at J, leaving 5 bases unmatched. The CDR3 extends over 15 amino acids.

The chain links TRBV5-5 to TRBJ2-2, with D possibly TRBD1 on 5 matching bases. This CDR3 has 15 residues. Germline assignment: CDR1 SGHKS and CDR2 YYEKEE (reference sequence). V shed 3 bases and J shed 3 bases, with 12 bases lying between them. CDR3 in amino acids: CASSSLLTDTGELFF. The CDR3 coding sequence is TGTGCCAGCAGCTCGCTCCTGACAGACACCGGGGAGCTGTTTTTT. The full variable domain, in which reference TRBV5-5 and TRBJ2-2 provide the parts outside the CDR3, is DAGVTQSPTHLIKTRGQQVTLRCSPISGHKSVSWYQQVLGQGPQFIFQYYEKEERGRGNFPDRFSARQFPNYSSELNVNALLLGDSALYLCASSSLLTDTGELFFGEGSRLTVL.

This chain joins TRBV15 and TRBJ1-2; no reliable D call. Trimming removed 0 bases at V and 7 bases at J, with 9 bases between. The V gene's germline CDR1 is LNHNV and CDR2 YYDKDF (reference sequence). The CDR3 consists of 13 residues. The CDR3, as DNA: TGTGCCACCAGCAGAGATCGAGTTTCTGGCTACACCTTC. Translation gives CATSRDRVSGYTF.

For the CDR3, the DNA is TGTGCCAGCAGTTTATCCCCCAGCACCGGGGAGCTGTTTTTT. This translates into CASSLSPSTGELFF. The rearrangement links TRBV27 to TRBJ2-2; D is unresolved. Trimming pared 0 bases from V and 4 bases from J, leaving 6 bases between. Looked up from germline, CDR1 is MNHEY and CDR2 is SMNVEV (reference sequence). The CDR3 has 14 amino acids.

The J gene is TRBJ1-1, the V gene TRBV10-1; D gene uncertain. Germline CDR1 WNHNN, CDR2 SYGVQD (reference sequence). V dropped 3 bases and J dropped 10 bases, with 18 bases sitting between them. CDR3 length: 14 amino acids. CDR3: CASSDPGRGWAAFF. The CDR3 nucleotides read TGCGCCAGCAGTGACCCCGGTCGGGGTTGGGCAGCTTTCTTT.

V usage is TRBV25-1 and J usage is TRBJ2-3; 8 bases fit TRBD2. Germline lookup yields CDR1 MGHDK and CDR2 SYGVNS. Losses at the gene ends were 6 bases for V and 6 bases for J; bases not matched to a gene: 14. The CDR3 sequence is 16 residues long. The CDR3 region has the DNA TGTGCCAGCAGCCCAAGCGGGAGATCGGCTAAGGATACGCAGTATTTT. The encoded protein is CASSPSGRSAKDTQYF.

J is TRBJ2-3 and V is TRBV25-1; D is ambiguous. Per germline, CDR1 MGHDK and CDR2 SYGVNS. The CDR3 length is 13 residues. The V and J ends lost 7 bases and 2 bases respectively, with 10 bases between them. CDR3 coding DNA: TGTGCCAGCACGGGCGCCTACACAGATACGCAGTATTTT. Residues: CASTGAYTDTQYF.